Each of the 18 T cell receptor beta chains below was sequenced from the same sample in a study of radiation and T cells in renal cell carcinoma. The assay was immunoSEQ multiplex PCR, and TCRdb's table has in-frame clones only and misses some. The sample yields some 120,000 clones, approximately 78% seen once. The time point here: blood 2 weeks post-SBRT. Treatment noted: 15 Gy SBRT to primary tumor, nephrectomy 4 weeks later. Sequencing used blood, obtained from a patient whose treatment included radiotherapy and nephrectomy. Receptors were obtained from a woman aged 60-70 years with renal cell carcinoma.

V and J are TRBV5-1 and TRBJ2-5; TRBD1 aligns across 8 bases. The trim removed 4 bases at V and 4 bases at J, leaving 9 bases unmatched. The germline CDR1 and CDR2 sequences are SGHRS and YFSETQ. This CDR3 contains 15 residues. The DNA for the CDR3 is TGCGCCAGCAGCCACGGGACAGGACCCCCAGAGACCCAGTACTTC. Translated: CASSHGTGPPETQYF. The full variable domain, its missing parts supplied by reference TRBV5-1 and TRBJ2-5, is KAGVTQTPRYLIKTRGQQVTLSCSPISGHRSVSWYQQTPGQGLQFLFEYFSETQRNKGNFPGRFSGRQFSNSRSEMNVSTLELGDSALYLCASSHGTGPPETQYFGPGTRLLVL.

The gene calls are TRBV9 and TRBJ2-2; 7 bases are a match to TRBD2. CDR3 length: 16 residues. J was trimmed by 5 bases and V by 3 bases; bases with no gene match: 10. In germline, CDR1 is SGDLS, CDR2 YYNGEE. CDR3 protein: CASSDQREGGTGELFF. CDR3 sequence (DNA): TGTGCCAGCAGCGACCAGCGGGAAGGAGGGACCGGGGAGCTGTTTTTT.

The chain links TRBV5-5 to TRBJ2-7, with D maybe TRBD2 (6 bases). The CDR3 is 15 amino acids. CDR1 is SGHKS and CDR2 is YYEKEE in the germline V gene (reference sequence). V lost 0 bases, J lost 6 bases, and 16 bases lay in between. The CDR3 reads CASSLAPGPEGEQYF. CDR3 coding DNA: TGTGCCAGCAGCTTGGCACCGGGCCCGGAGGGCGAGCAGTACTTC.

The V call is TRBV25-1, the J call TRBJ1-2; D ambiguous. The CDR3 runs 14 residues. From germline, CDR1 is MGHDK and CDR2 SYGVNS. Trimming removed 3 bases from V and 5 bases from J, with 13 bases in between. The DNA for the CDR3 is TGTGCCAGCAGTGATTGGACCTCTGCTTATGGCTACACCTTC. Its protein product is CASSDWTSAYGYTF.

This sequence joins TRBV28 and TRBJ2-1; D uncertain. V gave up 9 bases and J gave up 0 bases, with 12 bases separating them. The germline gives CDR1 MDHEN, CDR2 SYDVKM. The CDR3 loop spans 14 amino acids. CDR3 DNA: TGTGCCAGTATTAGGGCAGGCTCCTACAATGAGCAGTTCTTC. It translates to CASIRAGSYNEQFF.

The chain recombines TRBV7-8 with TRBJ2-3; TRBD2 matches at 14 bases. Germline CDR1 reads SGHVS; CDR2 reads FQNEAQ. The CDR3 is 21 amino acids. J lost 1 base, V lost 2 bases, and 14 bases had no gene match. The chain's CDR3 is CASSLTPGLAGAPKRTDTQYF. The CDR3 DNA is TGTGCCAGCAGCTTAACTCCGGGACTAGCGGGAGCACCTAAACGCACAGATACGCAGTATTTT.

The chain recombines TRBV7-9 with TRBJ2-3, with unresolved D. The CDR3 has 15 amino acids. V gave up 4 bases and J gave up 0 bases, with 11 bases separating them. Germline V gene data show CDR1 as SEHNR and CDR2 as FQNEAQ (reference sequence). CDR3 in DNA: TGTGCCAGCAGCTCTAGAAACCCTAGCACAGATACGCAGTATTTT. Translated: CASSSRNPSTDTQYF.

V usage is TRBV6-6 and J usage is TRBJ1-5; D gene uncertain. V lost 4 bases to trimming and J lost 0 bases, with 10 bases between them. The CDR3 spans 15 residues. Germline values: CDR1 MNHNY, CDR2 SVGAGI (reference sequence). In nucleotides, the CDR3 is TGTGCCAGCAGTTCAGGTCCGTATAGCAATCAGCCCCAGCATTTT. It yields the protein CASSSGPYSNQPQHF.

The chain carries TRBV6-5 and TRBJ1-1, with 7 positions matching TRBD1. Germline CDR1 MNHEY, CDR2 SVGAGI. The CDR3 loop spans 15 amino acids. The V segment lost 4 bases and the J segment 3 bases; nucleotides outside the gene matches: 8. The CDR3 reads CASSWIQGRDTEAFF. The CDR3 DNA is TGTGCCAGCAGTTGGATACAGGGGCGGGACACTGAAGCTTTCTTT.

The chain couples TRBV28 to TRBJ1-1; 12 nucleotides match TRBD1. This CDR3 spans 18 amino acids. The germline CDR1 and CDR2 sequences are MDHEN and SYDVKM. V was clipped by 3 bases and J by 2 bases; unmatched bases: 10. In DNA, the CDR3 is TGTGCCAGCAGTTTCAGATACCGGGACAGGGGGCTAAACACTGAAGCTTTCTTT. Its protein product is CASSFRYRDRGLNTEAFF.

To note about this clone: Other nucleotide sequences from this sample produce the same CDR3. The chain recombines TRBV11-2 with TRBJ2-7; the D is unclear. The V end was cut by 3 bases, the J end by 0 bases, with 6 bases between. Germline CDR1 and CDR2: SGHAT and FQNNGV. CDR3 length equals 13 residues. The CDR3 DNA sequence: TGTGCCAGCAGCTTTACGGGCTCCTACGAGCAGTACTTC. Translating it yields CASSFTGSYEQYF.

This chain links TRBV19 with TRBJ1-1, with D tentatively TRBD1 (5 bases). V was cut by 8 bases and J by 11 bases, with 21 bases left in between. The germline gives CDR1 LNHDA, CDR2 SQIVND (reference sequence). The CDR3 totals 13 residues. The CDR3 DNA reads TGTGCCAGTCGTCAAGACCACCCGGGGGACGCTTTCTTT. Translation: CASRQDHPGDAFF.

The genes are TRBV5-1 and TRBJ2-5; TRBD1 matches at 8 bases. The germline V gene has CDR1 SGHRS and CDR2 YFSETQ. With V trimmed by 5 bases and J by 5 bases, 20 bases remained unmatched. This CDR3 region has 18 residues. CDR3 nucleotides: TGCGCCAGCAGTTTCCAGGGGGCGCTAGACAGACCGGGGGAGACCCAGTACTTC. Translation: CASSFQGALDRPGETQYF.

This clone was counted at least ten times. The rearrangement links TRBV9 to TRBJ2-2, with D perhaps TRBD2 (7 bases). Germline V gene lookup returns CDR1 SGDLS and CDR2 YYNGEE. Trimming took off 0 bases at V and 4 bases at J, with 13 bases between the two ends. The length of the CDR3 is 16 residues. This CDR3 reads CASSVAGGGSTGELFF. CDR3 DNA sequence: TGTGCCAGCAGCGTAGCGGGGGGCGGAAGCACCGGGGAGCTGTTTTTT.

This rearrangement joins TRBV5-1 to TRBJ1-4; no firm D call. This CDR3 contains 15 residues. The germline V and J ends were trimmed by 0 bases and 2 bases, with 8 bases remaining between them. Germline V lookup: CDR1 SGHRS, CDR2 YFSETQ. The CDR3 reads CASSLDPATNEKLFF. The CDR3 DNA sequence: TGCGCCAGCAGCTTGGATCCAGCTACTAATGAAAAACTGTTTTTT.

This clone has a single count. The CDR3 loop is CASSLKSGRYSSTDTQYF. CDR3 coding DNA: TGTGCCAGCAGCTTGAAGAGCGGGAGGTATTCTAGCACAGATACGCAGTATTTT. The J gene is TRBJ2-3, the V gene TRBV5-5, with 9 nucleotides matching TRBD2. This CDR3 contains 18 residues. Germline V lookup: CDR1 SGHKS, CDR2 YYEKEE (reference sequence). The V segment lost 1 base and the J segment 0 bases; nucleotides outside the gene matches: 9.

The V and J genes are TRBV7-3 and TRBJ2-5; D is tentatively TRBD1 or TRBD2 (5 bases each). V was trimmed by 4 bases and J by 7 bases, leaving 13 bases between them. CDR3 length: 13 residues. CDR1 and CDR2 (germline): SGHTA, FQGTGA. CDR3: CASSWDATGTQYF. CDR3 nucleotide sequence: TGTGCCAGCAGCTGGGACGCCACAGGGACCCAGTACTTC.

V gene TRBV7-3 combines with J gene TRBJ2-7; 11 nucleotides line up with TRBD2. The CDR3 extends over 15 amino acids. Per germline, CDR1 SGHTA and CDR2 FQGTGA. With V trimmed by 6 bases and J by 3 bases, 7 bases remained unmatched. The CDR3 DNA reads as TGTGCCAGCAGTCCATCGGGACTAGCGGACTACGAGCAGTACTTC. The encoded protein is CASSPSGLADYEQYF.